This T cell receptor (beta chain) was recorded in a study of cytomegalovirus exposure and HLA in healthy donors. The PCR ran on 60 Vbeta and 13 Jbeta primers. Sequencing was performed with immunoSEQ multiplex PCR; in TCRdb, only in-frame clones are kept and a portion is missing. The table lists about 150,000 clones, around 76% of them singletons, with 1.5% to 1.9% in the top ten. Overall study findings and caveats: Sequencing likely generated an artifact that appeared as a cluster of highly shared sequence variants. Among TCR sequences, most were rare, though some public TCRs appeared in many donors. Researchers reported that three CMV-associated chains were confirmed in vitro as CMV antigen-specific. On later analysis, the bulk of CMV-associated TCR beta chains appeared to be HLA-restricted.

There are 15 residues in the CDR3. Germline CDR1 reads SGHNT; CDR2 reads YYREEE (reference sequence). In this sample, this clone turned up once. Its antigen remains unknown. The junction does not match germline at one end; this may be a read error. This chain uses TRBV5-4 with TRBJ2-6, with D possibly matching TRBD1 (6 bases). The receptor was derived from a man aged 40-55 years in good health and CMV-seronegative. What was sequenced was PBMCs. CDR3 region: CASIQGGSGANGLTF. As DNA, the CDR3 is TGTGCCAGCATCCAAGGGGGATCTGGGGCCAACGGCCTGACTTTC.